A selection of T cell receptor beta chains follows, all from one sample in a study of T cell changes during pregnancy in multiple sclerosis. The protocol was immunoSEQ multiplex PCR, while the TCRdb copy is restricted to in-frame clones and leaves out a portion. The table includes about 14,000 clones, more than 80% detected once. The source material was peripheral blood, sampled in the second trimester of pregnancy. The receptor set was obtained from a female donor in good health, enrolled as a control in a pregnancy study. The CDR3 runs from the conserved cysteine through the conserved F or W. A D gene is named only where the DNA matches it firmly. Clone size, where shown, is once, few, many, or a class for clones that have expanded.

TRBV7-7	once	TRBJ2-2	TRBD1	13	CACGQGGTGELFF	TGTGCTTGCGGACAGGGAGGAACCGGGGAGCTGTTTTTT
TRBV6-4	NA	TRBJ2-3	TRBD2	15	CASSDTSGGADTQYF	TGTGCCAGCAGTGACACTAGCGGGGGGGCAGATACGCAGTATTTT
TRBV27	NA	TRBJ2-5	NA	16	CASSSSLGLVGETQYF	TGTGCCAGCAGTTCCTCCCTGGGACTCGTGGGGGAGACCCAGTACTTC
TRBV6-5	NA	TRBJ1-2	TRBD1	16	CASSYSIAGGHYGYTF	TGTGCCAGCAGTTACTCGATAGCAGGGGGCCACTATGGCTACACCTTC
TRBV9	once	TRBJ2-2	TRBD2	18	CASSSSRLAGGPTGELFF	TGTGCCAGCAGCTCCAGTAGGCTAGCGGGAGGGCCAACCGGGGAGCTGTTTTTT
TRBV5-4	NA	TRBJ2-7	TRBD1	15	CASSSVDRGNDEQYF	TGTGCCAGCAGCTCAGTGGACAGGGGTAACGACGAGCAGTACTTC
TRBV28	NA	TRBJ2-3	NA	15	CASSLRGRWVDTQYF	TGTGCCAGCAGTTTACGTGGGAGGTGGGTGGATACGCAGTATTTT
TRBV9	NA	TRBJ1-3	NA	12	CASGSIGNTIYF	TGTGCCAGTGGCTCGATTGGAAACACCATATATTTT
TRBV6-1	NA	TRBJ1-1	NA	12	CASSARLAEAFF	TGTGCCAGCAGTGCGAGGTTGGCTGAAGCTTTCTTT
TRBV4-2	once	TRBJ2-3	TRBD2	18	CASSQGLAGGPSTDTQYF	TGTGCCAGCAGCCAAGGACTAGCGGGAGGGCCAAGCACAGATACGCAGTATTTT
TRBV6-5	NA	TRBJ1-1	NA	14	CASSYRGLNTEAFF	TGTGCCAGCAGTTACCGAGGGTTGAACACTGAAGCTTTCTTT
TRBV7-2	NA	TRBJ1-3	NA	18	CASSLHSSGDWGRNTIYF	TGTGCCAGCAGCCTACACTCTTCAGGGGATTGGGGTAGAAACACCATATATTTT
TRBV2	NA	TRBJ1-6	NA	13	CASIRGINSPLHF	TGTGCCAGCATTCGGGGAATTAATTCACCCCTCCACTTT
TRBV5-4	NA	TRBJ2-7	NA	14	CASSPALSTYEQYF	TGTGCCAGCAGCCCAGCGCTCTCTACCTACGAGCAGTACTTC
TRBV19	once	TRBJ2-5	NA	13	CASSIGSRETQYF	TGTGCCAGTAGTATAGGAAGTCGGGAGACCCAGTACTTC
TRBV15	NA	TRBJ2-1	NA	15	CATSRVTSGRNEQFF	TGTGCCACCAGCAGAGTCACTAGTGGTCGCAATGAGCAGTTCTTC
TRBV19	NA	TRBJ2-7	TRBD1	14	CASSARQGSYEQYF	TGTGCCAGTAGTGCACGACAGGGCTCCTACGAGCAGTACTTC
TRBV5-6	NA	TRBJ2-5	NA	14	CASSLRQVRETQYF	TGTGCCAGCAGCTTACGACAGGTCAGAGAGACCCAGTACTTC
TRBV4-3	few	TRBJ2-3	TRBD2	16	CASSQELAGGTDTQYF	TGCGCCAGCAGCCAAGAACTAGCGGGAGGCACAGATACGCAGTATTTT
TRBV9	NA	TRBJ2-2	NA	16	CASSPLAGEITGELFF	TGTGCCAGCAGCCCGCTCGCCGGGGAGATTACCGGGGAGCTGTTTTTT
TRBV4-2	NA	TRBJ2-1	TRBD2	18	CASSQDPLSGNILYEQFF	TGTGCCAGCAGCCAAGATCCCCTAAGCGGGAATATACTATATGAGCAGTTCTTC
TRBV7-9	NA	TRBJ1-1	NA	13	CASSPGSTGEAFF	TGTGCCAGCAGCCCAGGGTCGACTGGGGAAGCTTTCTTT
TRBV14	NA	TRBJ1-2	TRBD1	15	CASSLTGERSYGYTF	TGTGCCAGCAGCTTGACAGGGGAGCGGAGCTATGGCTACACCTTC
TRBV7-2	NA	TRBJ2-5	NA	16	CASSRFPRGRGETQYF	TGTGCCAGCAGCCGGTTCCCCAGGGGAAGGGGAGAGACCCAGTACTTC
TRBV14	NA	TRBJ1-1	TRBD1	13	CASSRDRDTEAFF	TGTGCCAGCAGTCGGGACAGGGACACTGAAGCTTTCTTT
TRBV2	NA	TRBJ1-3	NA	13	CASNSYSGNTIYF	TGTGCCAGTAACAGCTACTCTGGAAACACCATATATTTT
TRBV4-3	once	TRBJ1-1	TRBD1	14	CASSQAGGEYEAFF	TGCGCCAGCAGCCAGGCAGGGGGCGAGTATGAAGCTTTCTTT
TRBV4-1	NA	TRBJ2-1	NA	16	CASSQNRDSPGDEQFF	TGCGCCAGCAGCCAAAACCGGGACTCCCCCGGGGATGAGCAGTTCTTC
TRBV6-1	NA	TRBJ2-1	NA	15	CASSETASSYNEQFF	TGTGCCAGCAGTGAAACGGCTAGCTCCTACAATGAGCAGTTCTTC
TRBV28	NA	TRBJ2-7	NA	14	CASRDDSVLSEQYF	TGTGCCAGCAGGGACGACAGCGTGCTTTCCGAGCAGTACTTC
TRBV5-4	NA	TRBJ2-1	NA	12	CASSLQGNEQFF	TGTGCCAGCAGCTTGCAGGGCAATGAGCAGTTCTTC
TRBV21-1	NA	TRBJ2-3	NA	16	CASSKGETVFTDTQYF	TGTGCCAGCAGCAAAGGTGAAACAGTGTTCACAGATACGCAGTATTTT
TRBV25-1	NA	TRBJ2-1	TRBD2	18	CASRRDYTVFSAYNEQFF	TGTGCCAGCCGTCGGGACTACACCGTTTTTAGTGCCTACAATGAGCAGTTCTTC
TRBV5-4	once	TRBJ1-1	TRBD1	14	CASSSSRGQTEAFF	TGTGCCAGCAGCTCCAGTAGGGGACAGACTGAAGCTTTCTTT
TRBV10-3	NA	TRBJ2-7	TRBD1	16	CAITGRPQGAIHEQYF	TGTGCCATCACCGGAAGACCGCAGGGGGCGATCCACGAGCAGTACTTC
TRBV5-1	NA	TRBJ2-3	NA	15	CASSFSLPSTDTQYF	TGCGCCAGCAGCTTTAGCCTACCCAGCACAGATACGCAGTATTTT
TRBV5-4	NA	TRBJ1-3	NA	15	CASSFAGAAGNTIYF	TGTGCCAGCAGCTTCGCTGGCGCGGCTGGAAACACCATATATTTT
TRBV6-4	NA	TRBJ2-2	NA	14	CASSDSVSGGELFF	TGTGCCAGCAGTGACTCGGTTAGCGGCGGGGAGCTGTTTTTT
TRBV4-1	NA	TRBJ2-3	TRBD2	17	CASSQALAGELADTQYF	TGCGCCAGCAGCCAAGCCCTGGCGGGAGAGTTAGCAGATACGCAGTATTTT
TRBV5-5	NA	TRBJ1-2	TRBD1	13	CASSKGQSAGYTF	TGTGCCAGCAGCAAGGGACAGAGCGCTGGCTACACCTTC
TRBV29-1	NA	TRBJ1-1	TRBD1	14	CSVSGQSMRTEAFF	TGCAGCGTATCGGGACAGTCGATGCGGACTGAAGCTTTCTTT
TRBV19	NA	TRBJ1-5	NA	13	CASTGFGNQPQHF	TGTGCCAGTACAGGGTTCGGCAATCAGCCCCAGCATTTT
TRBV12-5	NA	TRBJ2-7	NA	13	CASGLGQLYEQYF	TGTGCTAGTGGTTTGGGACAGCTCTACGAGCAGTACTTC